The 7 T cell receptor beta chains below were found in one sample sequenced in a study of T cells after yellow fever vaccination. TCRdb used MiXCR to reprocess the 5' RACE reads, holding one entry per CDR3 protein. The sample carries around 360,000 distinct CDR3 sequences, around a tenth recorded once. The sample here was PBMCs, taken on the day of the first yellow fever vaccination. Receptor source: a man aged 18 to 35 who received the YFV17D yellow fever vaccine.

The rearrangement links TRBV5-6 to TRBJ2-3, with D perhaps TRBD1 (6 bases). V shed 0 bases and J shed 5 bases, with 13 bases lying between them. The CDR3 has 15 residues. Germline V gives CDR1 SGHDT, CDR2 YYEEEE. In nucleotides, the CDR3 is TGTGCCAGCAGCTTGGTCAGGGGCTCTGGAGATACGCAGTATTTT. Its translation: CASSLVRGSGDTQYF. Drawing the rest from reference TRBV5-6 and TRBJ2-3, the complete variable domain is DAGVTQSPTHLIKTRGQQVTLRCSPKSGHDTVSWYQQALGQGPQFIFQYYEEEERQRGNFPDRFSGHQFPNYSSELNVNALLLGDSALYLCASSLVRGSGDTQYFGPGTRLTVL.

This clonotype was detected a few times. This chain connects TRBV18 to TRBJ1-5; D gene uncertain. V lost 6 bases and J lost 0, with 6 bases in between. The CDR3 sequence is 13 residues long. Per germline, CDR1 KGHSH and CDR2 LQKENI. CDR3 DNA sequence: TGTGCCAGCTCGCGAGATAGCAATCAGCCCCAGCATTTT. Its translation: CASSRDSNQPQHF.

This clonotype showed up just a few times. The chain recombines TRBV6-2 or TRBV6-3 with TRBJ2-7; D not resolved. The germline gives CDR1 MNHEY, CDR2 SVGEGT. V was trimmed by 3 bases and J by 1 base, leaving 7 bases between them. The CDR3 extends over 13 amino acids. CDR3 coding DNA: TGTGCCAGCAGTTATGCAAGTTCCTACGAGCAGTACGTC. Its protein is CASSYASSYEQYV.

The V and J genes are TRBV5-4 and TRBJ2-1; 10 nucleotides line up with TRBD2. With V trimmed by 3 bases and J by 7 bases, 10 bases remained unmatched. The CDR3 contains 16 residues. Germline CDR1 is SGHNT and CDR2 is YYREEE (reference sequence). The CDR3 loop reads CASSSLQGSGGNEQFF. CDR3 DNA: TGTGCCAGCAGCTCTCTACAGGGTAGCGGGGGGAATGAGCAGTTCTTC.

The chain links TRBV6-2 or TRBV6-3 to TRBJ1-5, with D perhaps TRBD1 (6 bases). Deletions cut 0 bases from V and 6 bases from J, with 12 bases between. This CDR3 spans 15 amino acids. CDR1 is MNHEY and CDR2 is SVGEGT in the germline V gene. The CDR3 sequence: CASSYSPGEGQPQHF. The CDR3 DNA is TGTGCCAGCAGTTACTCACCAGGGGAAGGTCAGCCCCAGCATTTT.

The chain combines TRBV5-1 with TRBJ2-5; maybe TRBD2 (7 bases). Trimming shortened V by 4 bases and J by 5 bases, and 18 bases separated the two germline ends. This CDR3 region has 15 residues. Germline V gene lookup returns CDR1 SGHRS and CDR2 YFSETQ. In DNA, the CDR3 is TGCGCCAGCAGCCCCTGGGGGGGGGCGATTGAGACCCAGTACTTC. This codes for CASSPWGGAIETQYF.

The CDR3 loop reads CASSYGGGPFGELFF. The CDR3 nucleotides read TGTGCCAGCAGTTACGGGGGGGGGCCGTTCGGGGAGCTGTTTTTT. The chain couples TRBV6-5 to TRBJ2-2; D possibly corresponds to TRBD2 (7 bases). The V end was cut by 2 bases, the J end by 7 bases, with 14 bases between. The CDR3 consists of 15 residues. Germline values: CDR1 MNHEY, CDR2 SVGAGI.